The entry below gives a single TCR beta chain sequence along with its context. Through 5' RACE with UMI labels, the TRB cDNA libraries were prepared. For each CDR3 protein, TCRdb gives one entry from its re-call of the 5' RACE reads, without DNA. This table holds 100,000 to 150,000 distinct CDR3 sequences. These data originate in a study of CXCR3-negative and CXCR3-positive naive CD8 T cells. The source material was naive CXCR3- CD8+ T cells from blood. Subset defined: CD45RO-CCR7+CD27+CD95- naive CD8+ T cells lacking CXCR3 (TNR3-). The TCR was taken from a human donor in good health. Some clones in this sample may be carry-over from other donors' samples.

CDR3 loop: CASSFKTSGTYNEQFF. V and J are TRBV7-3 and TRBJ2-1; absent DNA, TCRdb's TRBD2 call cannot be checked. Germline CDR1 reads SGHTA; CDR2 reads FQGTGA. This CDR3 region has 16 residues.